This T cell receptor (beta chain) appears in the sequencing data of a study of Tregs in tolerant kidney transplant recipients. Recipients received nonmyeloablative bone marrow transplants from related graft donors, with transient mixed chimerism. Unstimulated Tregs (CD4+CD25+CD127-) and CD4+CD25- non-Tregs were sorted from PBMCs. Comment on this clone: The read gets to within 3 residues of the CDR3 end, and the germline J gene fills in the rest.

Generated by immunoSEQ multiplex PCR, the TCRdb table keeps only in-frame clones and is missing some. Recorded for this sample: about 31,000 clones. CDR1 SSHAT and CDR2 FNYEAQ come from the germline V gene (reference sequence). The CDR3 is made up of 14 amino acids. J gave up 4 bases and V 4 bases, and 6 bases lay outside the gene matches. This sample comprised CD4+ T cells from blood (PBMCs), obtained 24 months after the transplant. The TCR comes from a human patient who received a combined kidney and bone marrow transplant. Some of the T cells may derive from the graft donor. The chain couples TRBV7-7 to TRBJ2-7; 8 positions agree with TRBD1. The CDR3 loop is CASSSGTGEYEQYF. Incomplete CDR3 DNA: TGTGCCAGCAGCTCAGGGACAGGCGAATACGAG.